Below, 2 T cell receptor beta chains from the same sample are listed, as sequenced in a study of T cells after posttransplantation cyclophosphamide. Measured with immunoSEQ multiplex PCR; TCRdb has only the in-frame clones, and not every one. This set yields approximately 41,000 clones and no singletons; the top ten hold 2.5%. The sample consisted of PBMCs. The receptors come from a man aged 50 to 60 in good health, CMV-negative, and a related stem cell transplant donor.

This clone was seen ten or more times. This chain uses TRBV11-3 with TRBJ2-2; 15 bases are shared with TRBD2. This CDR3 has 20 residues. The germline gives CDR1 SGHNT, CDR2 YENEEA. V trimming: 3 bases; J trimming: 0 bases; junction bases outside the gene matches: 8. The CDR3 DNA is TGTGCCAGCAGCTTGGACCTGGGACTAGCGGGGGGCCCGAACACCGGGGAGCTGTTTTTT. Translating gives CASSLDLGLAGGPNTGELFF.

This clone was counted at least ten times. CDR3 nucleotide sequence: TGTGCCAGCAGTGGACTGATATCGAGCTCCTACAATGAGCAGTTCTTC. Translating it yields CASSGLISSSYNEQFF. The V call is TRBV6-1, the J call TRBJ2-1; D remains ambiguous. The CDR3 extends over 16 amino acids. Germline lookup yields CDR1 MNHNS and CDR2 SASEGT. V was pared by 4 bases and J by 0 bases, with 13 bases between.